The 18 T cell receptor beta chains below were found in one sample sequenced in a study of Graves' ophthalmopathy and Graves' hyperthyroidism. Amplification from RNA transcripts yielded the TCR beta CDR3 regions. First-round RT-PCR relied on HTBI primers, and a second-round multiplex PCR came next. TCRdb reprocessed the multiplex PCR reads via MiXCR and lists one record per CDR3 protein. Of just over 400,000 distinct CDR3 sequences in the sample, more than 20% were seen once. The material sequenced was peripheral blood. All receptors come from a woman under 30 with stable Graves' hyperthyroidism.

V and J are TRBV29-1 and TRBJ2-2, with a tentative D call TRBD1 (5 bases). CDR1 and CDR2 (germline): SQVTM, ANQGSEA. The CDR3 extends over 15 amino acids. The V end lost 3 bases, the J end lost 3 bases, and 14 bases lay between the germline ends. The CDR3, as DNA: TGCAGCGTTGATAGGGCAGGGTGGGACACCGGGGAGCTGTTTTTT. It codes for CSVDRAGWDTGELFF.

This clonotype was detected many times. The V call is TRBV6-5, the J call TRBJ2-7; D call uncertain. The V and J ends lost 7 bases and 2 bases respectively, with 12 bases between them. The CDR3 runs to 13 residues. CDR1 is MNHEY and CDR2 is SVGAGI in the germline V gene. CDR3 nucleotide sequence: TGTGCCAGCAATTTGATAAGGACCTACGAGCAGTACTTC. This translates into CASNLIRTYEQYF.

This clonotype has ten or more counts. The chain recombines TRBV2 with TRBJ1-5, with a possible D match to TRBD1 (6 bases). Per the germline V gene, CDR1 is SNHLY and CDR2 is FYNNEI. This CDR3 has 12 residues. Trimming removed 5 bases from V and 6 bases from J, with 8 bases in between. This CDR3 reads CASSWGRQPQHF. The CDR3 bases are TGTGCCAGCAGTTGGGGGCGTCAGCCCCAGCATTTT.

The chain links TRBV3-1 to TRBJ1-2; D remains unclear. The CDR3 is 11 amino acids. Trimming pared 0 bases from V and 14 bases from J, leaving 10 bases between. Germline V gene data show CDR1 as LGHDT and CDR2 as YNNKEL (reference sequence). In DNA, the CDR3 is TGTGCCAGCAGCCAAGATGGTAGGGATACCTTC. It yields the protein CASSQDGRDTF.

The sample holds many counts of this clonotype. V gene TRBV28 combines with J gene TRBJ1-2; tentatively, D is TRBD1 (5 bases). V was cut by 5 bases and J by 8 bases, with 15 bases left in between. CDR1 is MDHEN and CDR2 is SYDVKM in the germline V gene. This CDR3 comprises 13 residues. The CDR3 coding sequence is TGTGCCAGCAGTCGGTCGGGGGGGAAGGGCTACACCTTC. As protein: CASSRSGGKGYTF.

This clonotype was found many times. The gene calls are TRBV28 and TRBJ2-5, with TRBD1 matching over 7 bases. The CDR3 extends over 15 amino acids. Germline CDR1 is MDHEN and CDR2 is SYDVKM. V lost 5 bases to trimming and J lost 4 bases; unmatched junction nucleotides: 10. This chain's CDR3 is CASSRSTGRGETQYF. The CDR3 DNA is TGTGCCAGCAGTCGGTCGACAGGGCGAGGAGAGACCCAGTACTTC.

This clonotype was seen only a few times. V gene TRBV12-3 or TRBV12-4 combines with J gene TRBJ1-6; D is undetermined. With 3 bases removed from V and 7 bases from J, the gap between germline ends came to 4 bases. The CDR3 has 12 residues. In DNA, the CDR3 is TGTGCCAGCAGTTTTTCGAATTCACCCCTCCACTTT. This encodes CASSFSNSPLHF.

This clonotype appeared many times. The rearrangement uses TRBV6-1 and TRBJ2-4; perhaps TRBD2 as D (7 bases). V shed 0 bases and J shed 14 bases, with 20 bases lying between them. CDR3 length: 15 residues. Germline V gene lookup returns CDR1 MNHNS and CDR2 SASEGT. DNA of the CDR3: TGTGCCAGCAGTGAAGCATCAGAGGGGGGGAACGTTAAGTACTTC. Translated: CASSEASEGGNVKYF.

Many counts were recorded for this clonotype. The V and J genes are TRBV29-1 and TRBJ2-4; D is perhaps TRBD2 (5 bases). The germline V gene has CDR1 SQVTM and CDR2 ANQGSEA. The CDR3 length is 14 residues. V shed 4 bases and J shed 0 bases, with 10 bases lying between them. CDR3 loop: CSVGGSAAKNIQYF. Written as DNA, the CDR3 is TGCAGCGTTGGCGGGTCTGCAGCCAAAAACATTCAGTACTTC.

V and J are TRBV6-2 or TRBV6-3 and TRBJ1-1; D ambiguous. The CDR3 is 15 residues long. Trimming took 6 bases from V and 3 from J, leaving 17 bases between them. The germline V gene encodes CDR1 MNHEY and CDR2 SVGEGT. CDR3 nucleotides: TGTGCCAGCAGCGTCGCTGGGAGGGAGGACACTGAAGCTTTCTTT. Its protein is CASSVAGREDTEAFF.

This clonotype was recorded many times. The chain is built from TRBV7-8 and TRBJ2-7, with 8 bases matching TRBD2. V lost 5 bases to trimming and J lost 1 base; unmatched junction nucleotides: 13. Germline V gives CDR1 SGHVS, CDR2 FQNEAQ. This CDR3 has 17 amino acids. CDR3 in amino acids: CASSPTWGRGGSYEQYF. In DNA, the CDR3 is TGTGCCAGCAGCCCGACCTGGGGCCGGGGGGGGTCCTACGAGCAGTACTTC.

The chain links TRBV12-3 or TRBV12-4 to TRBJ2-7; no reliable D call. CDR3 size: 13 residues. Trimming cost V 5 bases and J 1 base, with 9 bases left between them. As DNA, the CDR3 is TGTGCCAGCAGTATTACACTTTCCTACGAGCAGTACTTC. Protein: CASSITLSYEQYF.

This clonotype came up many times. The V gene is TRBV5-1, the J gene TRBJ2-7; D is unclear. Germline CDR1 and CDR2: SGHRS and YFSETQ. The CDR3 extends over 14 amino acids. Trimming left V 0 bases short and J 3 bases short, with 10 bases between. CDR3 in DNA: TGCGCCAGCAGCTTGGACACGACACTCTACGAGCAGTACTTC. The encoded protein is CASSLDTTLYEQYF.

There are many counts of this clonotype. The V gene is TRBV20-1, the J gene TRBJ2-7; D not resolved. The CDR3 has 13 residues. Germline V lookup: CDR1 DFQATT, CDR2 SNEGSKA (reference sequence). The V end was cut by 5 bases, the J end by 0 bases, with 11 bases between. The CDR3 DNA sequence: TGCAGTGCTCCCCGGCCCAGCTCCTACGAGCAGTACTTC. This encodes CSAPRPSSYEQYF.

This clonotype was seen ten or more times. This may come from a read error, since a much larger clone is one base off. This chain uses TRBV6-2 or TRBV6-3 with TRBJ2-1, with TRBD2 matching over 8 bases. Germline V CDR1 and CDR2: MNHEY, SVGEGT. This CDR3 is 14 amino acids long. The CDR3 here is CASTTGLEGYEKFF. As DNA, the CDR3 is TGTGCCAGCACCACGGGACTAGAAGGTTATGAGAAGTTCTTC.

This chain links TRBV3-1 with TRBJ1-2; unclear D gene. This CDR3 is 16 amino acids long. Trimming cost V 0 bases and J 3 bases, with 14 bases left between them. In germline, CDR1 is LGHDT, CDR2 YNNKEL (reference sequence). CDR3 nucleotide sequence: TGTGCCAGCAGCCAAGATCGTCACCGCCGCGACTATGGCTACACCTTC. Amino acids: CASSQDRHRRDYGYTF.

J is TRBJ1-2 and V is TRBV12-3 or TRBV12-4; D is undetermined. This CDR3 region has 14 residues. Trimming pared 1 base from V and 6 bases from J, leaving 12 bases between. This CDR3 reads CASSLVGQADGYTF. The CDR3 DNA reads TGTGCCAGCAGTTTAGTGGGTCAGGCGGATGGCTACACCTTC.

V usage is TRBV6-1 and J usage is TRBJ1-2; D remains ambiguous. Per the germline V gene, CDR1 is MNHNS and CDR2 is SASEGT. V was shortened by 5 bases and J by 3 bases, with 10 bases between the two germline ends. CDR3 length equals 13 residues. CDR3 loop: CASSTWVDYGYTF. The CDR3 nucleotides are TGTGCCAGCAGTACGTGGGTGGACTATGGCTACACCTTC.